These T cell receptor beta chains were read from a single sample in a study of blood T cell repertoires in COVID-19. This table comes from immunoSEQ multiplex PCR, and its TCRdb copy is limited to in-frame clones, with some not included. The sample includes under 400,000 clones, nearly 90% of them seen just once. The material sequenced was peripheral blood. The receptors were gathered from a young man with active or convalescent COVID-19. CDR3s include the opening cysteine and the closing phenylalanine or tryptophan. D genes are given only for firm matches. Clone size is not always given. Where it is, it says once, few, many or a class for expanded clones.

d_call j_call clone_size v_call cdr3_aa cdr3_nt
TRBD2 TRBJ2-4 - TRBV19 CASSIWAKTSGNEVKNIQYF TGTGCCAGTAGTATTTGGGCAAAGACTAGCGGGAACGAAGTCAAAAACATTCAGTACTTC
TRBD2 TRBJ2-7 - TRBV15 CATSRAGTSGRAGGEQYF TGTGCCACCAGCCGAGCCGGGACTAGCGGGAGGGCCGGAGGGGAGCAGTACTTC
- TRBJ2-7 - TRBV7-6 CASSLGGTPSYEQYF TGTGCCAGCAGCTTAGGGGGCACCCCATCCTACGAGCAGTACTTC
- TRBJ2-5 - TRBV4-3 CASSHIKAGQETQYF TGCGCCAGCAGCCATATTAAGGCAGGGCAAGAGACCCAGTACTTC
- TRBJ1-1 - TRBV29-1 CSVEDTQAEAFF TGCAGCGTTGAAGATACCCAGGCTGAAGCTTTCTTT
- TRBJ2-1 few TRBV6-5 CASSLTWTDGAEQFF TGTGCCAGCAGTCTCACTTGGACAGACGGGGCTGAGCAGTTCTTC
- TRBJ2-4 - TRBV18 CASSPVTRGIQYF TGTGCCAGCTCACCGGTTACAAGGGGCATTCAGTACTTC
- TRBJ2-2 - TRBV2 CASKASERSAGELFF TGTGCCAGCAAAGCTTCGGAGAGGTCGGCCGGGGAGCTGTTTTTT
- TRBJ1-2 - TRBV28 CASSFPGNRVNYGYTF TGTGCCAGCAGTTTCCCAGGGAATCGGGTTAATTATGGCTACACCTTC
TRBD1 TRBJ1-2 few TRBV5-1 CASSLGRGPNYGYTF TGCGCCAGCAGCTTGGGCAGGGGGCCTAACTATGGCTACACCTTC
- TRBJ1-2 - TRBV7-8 CASSLSGNNYGYTF TGTGCCAGCAGCTTATCAGGAAATAACTATGGCTACACCTTC
- TRBJ1-2 - TRBV6-1 CASSDRGQYTGYTF TGTGCCAGCAGTGATAGGGGACAATATACAGGCTACACCTTC
TRBD2 TRBJ2-1 - TRBV18 CASSLNSLARGTISNEQFF TGTGCCAGCTCACTAAACTCCCTAGCGCGGGGGACCATTAGTAATGAGCAGTTCTTC
- TRBJ2-1 once TRBV11-3 CASSLVSGEQFF TGTGCCAGCAGCTTAGTTTCGGGTGAGCAGTTCTTC
TRBD1 TRBJ1-1 - TRBV6-2/TRBV6-3 CASSYWDREAFF TGTGCCAGCAGTTACTGGGACAGGGAAGCTTTCTTT
- TRBJ1-1 - TRBV5-1 CASSFTGSPKAFF TGCGCCAGCAGCTTTACAGGGTCCCCCAAAGCTTTCTTT
- TRBJ1-5 - TRBV5-6 CASSLSSGNQPQHF TGTGCCAGCAGCTTATCTAGTGGCAATCAGCCCCAGCATTTT
- TRBJ1-5 - TRBV6-5 CASSRSGTPNQPQHF TGTGCCAGCAGTCGTTCCGGGACACCGAATCAGCCCCAGCATTTT
TRBD2 TRBJ2-7 - TRBV5-6 CASNPTGTRSYEQYF TGTGCCAGCAACCCGACCGGGACTAGATCCTACGAGCAGTACTTC
- TRBJ2-3 - TRBV2 CASSDLPDSSTDTQYF TGTGCCAGCAGTGATCTTCCTGACAGCTCCACAGATACGCAGTATTTT
TRBD2 TRBJ2-3 - TRBV2 CASSWFSGSLTDTQYF TGTGCCAGCAGCTGGTTTAGCGGGAGTTTGACAGATACGCAGTATTTT
- TRBJ1-6 - TRBV28 CASSRDNSSPLHF TGTGCCAGCAGCCGGGACAACTCGAGTCCCCTCCACTTT
- TRBJ1-1 - TRBV19 CASDRSRGPWNTEAFF TGTGCCAGCGACCGGAGCAGGGGCCCTTGGAACACTGAAGCTTTCTTT
TRBD1 TRBJ2-7 - TRBV7-6 CASSLLGQGSHEQYF TGTGCCAGCAGCCTGCTGGGACAGGGTTCCCACGAGCAGTACTTC
TRBD1 TRBJ1-5 - TRBV7-9 CASSSNPGQGNQPQHF TGTGCCAGCAGCTCAAACCCGGGACAGGGGAATCAGCCCCAGCATTTT
TRBD2 TRBJ2-1 - TRBV6-4 CASSPGWTSGYNEQFF TGTGCCAGTAGCCCAGGGTGGACTAGCGGCTACAATGAGCAGTTCTTC
TRBD1 TRBJ1-1 few TRBV5-1 CASSLVPPGQEAFF TGCGCCAGCAGCCTAGTGCCGCCGGGACAGGAAGCTTTCTTT
- TRBJ1-5 - TRBV27 CASSLSTYSNQPQHF TGTGCCAGCAGTTTATCTACTTATAGCAATCAGCCCCAGCATTTT
- TRBJ2-3 - TRBV10-2 CASSLPEGIVTDTQYF TGCGCCAGCAGCCTCCCCGAGGGCATAGTCACAGATACGCAGTATTTT
- TRBJ2-1 - TRBV11-3 CASSIGQPNSYNEQFF TGTGCCAGCAGCATTGGACAGCCTAACTCCTACAATGAGCAGTTCTTC
- TRBJ2-2 - TRBV6-4 CASSDGQENTGELFF TGTGCCAGCAGTGACGGCCAAGAGAACACCGGGGAGCTGTTTTTT
TRBD1 TRBJ1-5 - TRBV2 CASSFGGTGEYNQPQHF TGTGCCAGCAGTTTTGGCGGGACAGGGGAGTACAATCAGCCCCAGCATTTT
- TRBJ1-3 - TRBV28 CASSPSTGRGNTIYF TGTGCCAGCAGCCCCTCGACAGGCCGGGGAAACACCATATATTTT
- TRBJ2-7 - TRBV27 CASSPTAKGYEQYF TGTGCCAGCAGTCCGACAGCCAAAGGGTACGAGCAGTACTTC
TRBD1 TRBJ1-1 - TRBV28 CASSPTGGWNEAFF TGTGCCAGCAGTCCTACAGGGGGCTGGAATGAAGCTTTCTTT
TRBD1 TRBJ2-7 - TRBV19 CASSTPGTGGYEQYF TGTGCCAGTAGTACCCCCGGGACAGGGGGGTACGAGCAGTACTTC
- TRBJ1-4 - TRBV4-3 CASSQDGAGLREKLFF TGCGCCAGCAGCCAAGATGGGGCAGGGTTGCGTGAAAAACTGTTTTTT
- TRBJ2-1 once TRBV5-8 CASSLVVGAGNEQFF TGTGCCAGCAGCTTGGTAGTGGGGGCGGGCAATGAGCAGTTCTTC
- TRBJ1-3 - TRBV12-3/TRBV12-4 CASSPRGAIYF TGTGCCAGCAGTCCCCGCGGGGCCATATATTTT
- TRBJ2-2 - TRBV27 CASSSGTGELFF TGTGCCAGCAGTTCCGGCACCGGGGAGCTGTTTTTT
- TRBJ2-7 - TRBV7-8 CASSRQGSYEQYF TGTGCCAGCAGCCGGCAGGGGTCCTACGAGCAGTACTTC
- TRBJ2-3 - TRBV29-1 CSVPLGTDTQYF TGCAGCGTCCCCCTCGGGACAGATACGCAGTATTTT